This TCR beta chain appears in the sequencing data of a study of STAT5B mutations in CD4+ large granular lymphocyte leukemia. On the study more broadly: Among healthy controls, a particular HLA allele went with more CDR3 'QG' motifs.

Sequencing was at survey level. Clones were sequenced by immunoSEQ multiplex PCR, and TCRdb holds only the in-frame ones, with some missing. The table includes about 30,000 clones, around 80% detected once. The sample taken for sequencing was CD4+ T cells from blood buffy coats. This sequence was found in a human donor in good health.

CDR3 region: CASSVRDGPYEQYF. CDR3 bases: TGTGCCAGCAGTGTCCGGGACGGTCCCTACGAGCAGTACTTC. V and J are TRBV25-1 and TRBJ2-7; D is tentatively TRBD1 or TRBD2 (5 bases each). CDR3 size: 14 residues. Germline values: CDR1 MGHDK, CDR2 SYGVNS. V shed 4 bases and J shed 2 bases, with 12 bases lying between them.